This note documents a single TCR beta chain sequence. This sample's time point: patch test 1, 2 weeks after DPC sensitization. Described treatment: therapeutic diphenylcyclopropenone sensitization with weekly scalp DPC. The study drew its donors from alopecia patients who were 18 to 70 years old and suitable for DPC. This CDR3 has 17 residues. The V segment lost 6 bases and the J segment 5 bases; nucleotides outside the gene matches: 16. Germline assignment: CDR1 MNHEY and CDR2 SVGEGT. The source of the sample is a study of human T cells and chemical hapten exposure. Overall study context: Mainly, slight library volume differences in the pool made TCR yields vary.

TCRdb reprocessed the RACE reads with MiXCR, giving one entry per CDR3 protein. The repertoire holds about 340,000 distinct CDR3 sequences, under 8% seen once, with 8.4% in the top ten. This receptor was taken from a woman between 18 and 29 years old with alopecia areata. Some clones in this sample may be carry-over from other donors' samples. The rearrangement uses TRBV6-2 or TRBV6-3 and TRBJ2-5, with TRBD2 matching over 9 bases. This specimen consisted of whole blood, obtained in connection with sensitization to the hapten diphenylcyclopropenone (DPC). For the CDR3, the DNA is TGTGCCAGCAGCCGCGGGGCGACTAGCGGTCCTCGCGAGACCCAGTACTTC. Residues: CASSRGATSGPRETQYF.